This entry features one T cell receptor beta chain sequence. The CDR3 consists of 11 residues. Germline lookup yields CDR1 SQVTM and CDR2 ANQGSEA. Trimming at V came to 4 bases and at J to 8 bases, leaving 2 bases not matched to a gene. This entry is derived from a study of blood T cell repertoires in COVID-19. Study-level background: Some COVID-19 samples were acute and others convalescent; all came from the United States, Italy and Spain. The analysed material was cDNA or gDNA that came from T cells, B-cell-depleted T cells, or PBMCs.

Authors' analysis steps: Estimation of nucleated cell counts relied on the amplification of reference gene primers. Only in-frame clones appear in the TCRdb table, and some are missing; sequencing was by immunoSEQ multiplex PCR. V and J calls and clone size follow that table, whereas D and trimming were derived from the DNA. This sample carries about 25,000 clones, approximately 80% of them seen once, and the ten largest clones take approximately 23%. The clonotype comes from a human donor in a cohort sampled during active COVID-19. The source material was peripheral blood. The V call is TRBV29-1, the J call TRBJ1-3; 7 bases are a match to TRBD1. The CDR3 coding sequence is TGCAGCGTTGGACAGGGATACACCATATATTTT. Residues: CSVGQGYTIYF.